This T cell receptor beta chain appears in the sequencing data of a study of shared clonotypes between healthy human individuals (TCRdb year 2020). Turning to the overall study: A few men and a couple of women, aged 18 to 49 years, made up the cohort. For each donor, three plates each were used for CD4 naive and CD4 memory, two plates were used for CD8 naive, and one plate was used for CD8 memory. To estimate repertoire size and how much clonotypes are shared between individuals, the study performed deep sequencing of blood TCR repertoires from a few healthy adults. To increase sequencing depth and limit assay-specific biases, TCR repertoire library preparation and sequencing were carried out by different laboratories using diverse techniques. Each donor's leukapheresis produced roughly between roughly 0.85 and 9 billion PBMCs. The full study reports these points: Higher generation probabilities were observed for clonotypes shared by all four sorted-subset donors than for non-shared clonotypes. Because the study included only a small number of donors, the genetic and exposure-history diversity represented was limited. Incomplete sequencing was indicated by rarefaction of sorted-subset datasets, despite the large sequencing depth. Pairwise subsampling indicated that sequencing depth was expected to affect the degree of clonotype sharing among donors. Estimated clonotype richness was generally larger for naive than for memory subsets. Only blood was sampled, and tissue TCR repertoires likely differ from those in blood. When several donors were compared, the shared fraction of clonotypes was about 5.2% for naive CD4, 3.5% to 4% for naive CD8, 2% to 2.5% for memory CD4, and roughly 0.43% for memory CD8.

Using the deep immunoSEQ assay, TCR CDR3 regions were amplified from genomic DNA by multiplex PCR. Extracted genomic DNA from each cell subset was spread evenly across all wells of several immunoSEQ 96-well plates, with each plate serving as a replicate. Each replicate PCR for sorted subsets received about 0.2 ug genomic DNA, equal to about 30,000 T cell genomes. The purified libraries were quantified using a Qubit 3.0 fluorometer, sized with a Bioanalyzer 2100, and then quantified again using the KAPA Library Quantification kit. Every immunoSEQ 96-well plate was sequenced on a separate single-read 150-cycle Illumina NextSeq 550 flow cell. The published analysis was carried out like this. Because only junctional sequences without quality scores were contained in the immunoSEQ output, filtering matching that applied to full-length reads could not be performed. Sequences were annotated with PyIR, a Python wrapper for IgBLAST v1.9, and V/J genes and CDR3 were assigned using IMGT germline references. Any read was removed if the V/J assignment was weak (E-value above 1e-6), the CDR3 was missing, or the read contained stop codons, out-of-frame junctions, or ambiguous translated residues. V3J clonotypes were defined by identical inferred V gene, J gene, and CDR3 amino acid sequence. Percentage overlap between repertoires was calculated by dividing the number of shared unique clonotypes by the size of the smaller repertoire. Three approaches were used to assess repertoire richness: RTK rarefaction, the Chao1 estimator, and Recon v2.1 estimates of unobserved clonotypes. Generation probabilities were computed with OLGA for all TCRbeta clonotypes obtained by the gDNA method from four donors. TCRdb provides this immuneACCESS table in a form limited to in-frame rearrangements. Some clones are lacking; in checked studies, under half of them reflect an unresolved V gene, and why the rest are absent is not known. That table furnishes V, J and clone size, whereas the DNA furnished D and trimming. This sample lists over a million clones; around 82% were detected once. More than 0.45% of the sample goes to the ten largest clones.

Notes on this clone: Its antigen remains unidentified. Base qualities were left out, and no much larger clone turns up one base away.

Healthy HIV-negative adults with no recently reported acute infections or vaccinations were included as donors. All donors were Caucasian adults living in Nashville, Tennessee, USA. CD4+ T cells were enriched by magnetic negative selection, after which naive cells were positively selected on CD45RA and the negative fraction was taken as the memory subset. After blood collection by leukapheresis, PBMCs were isolated using Ficoll-Histopaque density gradient centrifugation and then cryopreserved in the vapor phase of liquid nitrogen. Purity and quantity of every magnetically sorted T cell population were checked by analytical flow cytometry. Each sorted fraction had its genomic DNA isolated and then quantified by UV absorbance on a Nanodrop 2000c. Trimming takes 3 bases off V and 8 bases off J; junction bases not matched to a gene: 9. Sequences LNHDA (CDR1) and SQIVND (CDR2) are obtained from the germline V gene (reference sequence). The CDR3 goes from the cysteine to the phenylalanine over 14 residues. The sequence is cut down to CDR3 DNA, 42 bases in frame from base 1.

The V gene is TRBV19 and the J gene is TRBJ1-2; TRBD1 lines up with 7 middle nucleotides. Specimen: memory CD4+ T cells from PBMCs. The meaning of the sample's cell subset or site label: CD45RA-negative fraction. The clonotype comes from a man younger than 30 in good health. Some clones in this sample may be carry-over from other donors' samples. The base sequence is TGTGCCAGTAGTATTCAGGGGACAGAGGGGGGCTACACCTTC. The resulting protein is CASSIQGTEGGYTF.